A single sample is the source of the 28 T cell receptor beta chains below, sequenced in a study of post-analysis software for immune sequencing data. Findings and caveats of the study: Patients had higher frequencies than controls of about 5 TRBV segments, including TRBV5-6, TRBV5-1 and TRBV20-1.

Unique molecular identifiers were carried by the TCR beta cDNA libraries. One entry per CDR3 protein, called by TCRdb with MiXCR from the PCR reads. The sample holds more than 500,000 distinct CDR3 sequences, 34% seen once. Their antigens are not known. Sequencing used blood. The origin of the receptors is a girl between 2 and 17 years old with multiple sclerosis.

With regard to this clonotype: An end of the junction does not agree with germline; a read error may underlie this. The chain joins TRBV10-3 to TRBJ2-5; 12 bases match TRBD2. Germline CDR1 is ENHRY and CDR2 is SYGVKD. The CDR3 is 13 residues long. The CDR3 protein is CTMTSGGQETQYF. DNA for the CDR3: TGTACCATGACTAGCGGGGGCCAAGAGACCCAGTACTTC.

V and J are TRBV6-2 or TRBV6-3 and TRBJ2-7, with D perhaps matching TRBD1 (6 bases). The V gene's germline CDR1 is MNHEY and CDR2 SVGEGT. CDR3 length: 14 amino acids. The ends were cut back, 2 bases at V and 4 bases at J, with 12 bases in the middle. The CDR3 loop is CASSYLPDSYEQYF. The CDR3 bases are TGTGCCAGCAGTTACCTACCGGACAGTTACGAGCAGTACTTC.

The chain links TRBV7-9 to TRBJ2-7; D gene ambiguous. Near its end, the DNA agrees better with TRBJ2-5, so the J call may be wrong. Germline CDR1 SEHNR, CDR2 FQNEAQ (reference sequence). This CDR3 comprises 13 residues. The CDR3 DNA reads as TGTGCCAGCAGCTCTCCGGTTGGGGAGACCCAGTACTTC. As protein: CASSSPVGETQYF.

The genes are TRBV20-1 and TRBJ1-5; no firm D call. There are 11 residues in the CDR3. In germline, CDR1 is DFQATT, CDR2 SNEGSKA (reference sequence). V was shortened by 7 bases and J by 1 base, with 5 bases between the two germline ends. DNA for the CDR3: TGCAGTGTAGAGAGCAATCAGCCCCAGCATTTT. The encoded protein is CSVESNQPQHF.

This chain's CDR3 is CASSLGSGVWGDTQYF. The CDR3 nucleotides read TGTGCCAGCAGTTTAGGAAGCGGGGTCTGGGGGGATACGCAGTATTTT. The chain joins TRBV27 to TRBJ2-3, with 7 bases fitting TRBD2. The CDR3 spans 16 residues. Germline assignment: CDR1 MNHEY and CDR2 SMNVEV (reference sequence). J was trimmed by 6 bases and V by 2 bases; bases with no gene match: 11.

This clonotype has only a few counts. CDR3 amino acids: CASSLNPNSYNEQFF. CDR3 coding DNA: TGTGCCAGCAGCTTAAACCCCAACTCCTACAATGAGCAGTTCTTC. The chain carries TRBV7-3 and TRBJ2-1; D not certain. V dropped 1 base and J dropped 0 bases, with 7 bases sitting between them. This CDR3 spans 15 amino acids. The germline gives CDR1 SGHTA, CDR2 FQGTGA.

The chain recombines TRBV12-3 or TRBV12-4 with TRBJ1-1, with 7 bases fitting TRBD1. J was trimmed by 1 base and V by 5 bases; bases with no gene match: 7. This CDR3 contains 15 residues. The CDR3 DNA reads TGTGCCAGCAGTCCTACGGGGACAGCGAACACTGAAGCTTTCTTT. Protein: CASSPTGTANTEAFF.

The chain recombines TRBV24-1 with TRBJ2-6; unclear D gene. The CDR3 consists of 14 residues. Per germline, CDR1 KGHDR and CDR2 SFDVKD. Trimming removed 0 bases from V and 4 bases from J, with 3 bases in between. The CDR3 here is CATSDLKGANVLTF. The CDR3, as DNA: TGTGCCACCAGTGATTTGAAAGGGGCCAACGTCCTGACTTTC.

This clonotype was seen a handful of times. The chain carries TRBV28 and TRBJ1-2; TRBD1 matches 7 bases. Germline V gives CDR1 MDHEN, CDR2 SYDVKM. J lost 0 bases, V lost 4 bases, and 2 bases had no gene match. CDR3 length: 14 residues. CDR3 nucleotide sequence: TGTGCCAGCAGTTCACAGGGGCCTAACTATGGCTACACCTTC. Translation: CASSSQGPNYGYTF.

This clonotype was counted between two and nine times. The chain joins TRBV28 to TRBJ2-5, with 10 positions matching TRBD2. CDR1 and CDR2 (germline): MDHEN, SYDVKM. Trimming at V came to 2 bases and at J to 2 bases, leaving 5 bases not matched to a gene. The CDR3 is made up of 16 amino acids. CDR3 nucleotides: TGTGCCAGCAGTTTACTTACAGCGGGGGGGCAAGAGACCCAGTACTTC. Protein product: CASSLLTAGGQETQYF. Drawing the rest from reference TRBV28 and TRBJ2-5, the complete variable domain is DVKVTQSSRYLVKRTGEKVFLECVQDMDHENMFWYRQDPGLGLRLIYFSYDVKMKEKGDIPEGYSVSREKKERFSLILESASTNQTSMYLCASSLLTAGGQETQYFGPGTRLLVL.

The rearrangement uses TRBV20-1 and TRBJ1-4; 11 nucleotides align to TRBD1. The CDR3 loop spans 13 amino acids. Germline CDR1 DFQATT, CDR2 SNEGSKA (reference sequence). The V and J ends lost 5 bases and 10 bases, in that order; junction bases with no gene match: 6. DNA for the CDR3: TGCAGTGCTGGGACAGGGGGACAGGGAAAACTGTTTTTT. Its protein is CSAGTGGQGKLFF.

The chain carries TRBV12-3 or TRBV12-4 and TRBJ2-3, with D tentatively TRBD2 (5 bases). This CDR3 is built from 15 residues. The V end was cut by 5 bases, the J end by 0 bases, with 12 bases between. In nucleotides, the CDR3 is TGTGCCAGCAGTCCCCTAGCTGCTAGCACAGATACGCAGTATTTT. Protein sequence: CASSPLAASTDTQYF.

V is TRBV7-8 and J is TRBJ2-2, with 13 nucleotides matching TRBD2. The J segment lost 4 bases and the V segment lost 8 bases, leaving 10 bases of the junction unmatched. Germline CDR1 reads SGHVS; CDR2 reads FQNEAQ. The CDR3 contains 17 residues. Here the CDR3 reads CASGTSGGAGSTGELFF. CDR3 nucleotides: TGTGCCAGCGGCACTAGCGGGGGGGCCGGTAGCACCGGGGAGCTGTTTTTT.

Comments on this clonotype: Germline is not matched at one junction end, which may reflect a read error. The J gene is TRBJ2-6, the V gene TRBV20-1; TRBD1 matches at 9 bases. The CDR3 is made up of 19 amino acids. CDR1 and CDR2 (germline): DFQATT, SNEGSKA (reference sequence). Here the CDR3 reads CSARVPGQGENSGTNVLTF. The CDR3, as DNA: TGCAGTGCTAGAGTCCCGGGACAGGGCGAAAACTCTGGGACCAACGTCCTGACTTTC.

V gene TRBV6-1 combines with J gene TRBJ2-1; 13 bases are a match to TRBD2. The germline V gene has CDR1 MNHNS and CDR2 SASEGT. The junction had 7 bases not matched to a gene; V was cut back by 3 bases and J by 2 bases. This CDR3 contains 18 residues. CDR3 in DNA: TGTGCCAGCAGTGAGGAACTAGCGGGGGGGCCCCCCTACAATGAGCAGTTCTTC. It translates to CASSEELAGGPPYNEQFF.

The chain has TRBV3-1 and TRBJ2-3; 12 bases are shared with TRBD2. The V gene's germline CDR1 is LGHDT and CDR2 YNNKEL (reference sequence). The CDR3 contains 18 residues. Unmatched junction bases numbered 5, after V lost 1 base and J lost 0 bases. The CDR3 DNA reads as TGTGCCAGCAGCCAAGGGCTAGCGGGGGGGATAAGCACAGATACGCAGTATTTT. This codes for CASSQGLAGGISTDTQYF.

This clonotype turned up a few times. The CDR3 protein is CSASGGGQIETQYF. The CDR3 nucleotides read TGCAGTGCTTCGGGCGGGGGGCAAATAGAGACCCAGTACTTC. The chain combines TRBV20-1 with TRBJ2-5; 8 bases align to TRBD2. With 5 bases clipped from V and 4 bases from J, the junction kept 9 bases outside the gene matches. This CDR3 spans 14 amino acids. Germline values: CDR1 DFQATT, CDR2 SNEGSKA (reference sequence).

The rearrangement joins TRBV7-9 to TRBJ2-1; D gene unclear. Germline-derived CDR1 and CDR2 are SEHNR and FQNEAQ (reference sequence). Trimming pared 4 bases from V and 3 bases from J, leaving 10 bases between. The CDR3 length is 14 residues. Here the CDR3 reads CASSSPQNYNEQFF. The CDR3 DNA reads TGTGCCAGCAGCTCCCCACAAAACTACAATGAGCAGTTCTTC. Together with reference TRBV7-9 and TRBJ2-1, the CDR3 gives the full variable domain: DTGVSQNPRHKITKRGQNVTFRCDPISEHNRLYWYRQTLGQGPEFLTYFQNEAQLEKSRLLSDRFSAERPKGSFSTLEIQRTEQGDSAMYLCASSSPQNYNEQFFGPGTRLTVL.

V usage is TRBV24-1 and J usage is TRBJ2-3; unclear D gene. Germline lookup yields CDR1 KGHDR and CDR2 SFDVKD. V was cut by 3 bases and J by 0 bases, with 15 bases left in between. This CDR3 has 17 amino acids. The CDR3 sequence is CATSDLGRNPSTDTQYF. CDR3 sequence (DNA): TGTGCCACCAGTGATCTTGGACGAAATCCTAGCACAGATACGCAGTATTTT.

This sequence joins TRBV2 and TRBJ2-1, with D tentatively TRBD2 (6 bases). Germline CDR1 reads SNHLY; CDR2 reads FYNNEI. This CDR3 contains 14 residues. V shed 7 bases and J shed 5 bases, with 15 bases lying between them. The CDR3 DNA is TGTGCCAGCACACGGGAGAGGGGAAACAATGAGCAGTTCTTC. It translates to CASTRERGNNEQFF.

This clonotype was counted ten times or more. The gene calls are TRBV29-1 and TRBJ2-7; D is possibly TRBD2 (5 bases). This CDR3 is built from 12 residues. Trimming removed 7 bases at V and 2 bases at J, with 12 bases between. The germline V gene encodes CDR1 SQVTM and CDR2 ANQGSEA. The CDR3 sequence: CSASRETYEQYF. In DNA, the CDR3 is TGCAGCGCCTCACGGGAAACCTACGAGCAGTACTTC.

V is TRBV7-9 and J is TRBJ1-1; 10 positions agree with TRBD1. V dropped 7 bases and J dropped 11; count of bases not matched to a gene: 19. Germline V gene sequence: CDR1 SEHNR, CDR2 FQNEAQ (reference sequence). CDR3 length equals 16 residues. This chain's CDR3 is CASMGPVGTGEVEAFF. CDR3 sequence (DNA): TGTGCCAGCATGGGTCCCGTGGGGACAGGGGAGGTGGAGGCTTTCTTT.

This chain links TRBV20-1 with TRBJ1-2; D is perhaps TRBD1 (6 bases). Germline CDR1 is DFQATT and CDR2 is SNEGSKA (reference sequence). This CDR3 comprises 12 residues. Trimming cost V 4 bases and J 8 bases, with 14 bases left between them. Written as DNA, the CDR3 is TGCAGTGCTATTCAGGGGCAAGAGGGCTACACCTTC. Protein sequence: CSAIQGQEGYTF.

This clonotype was seen a single time. V usage is TRBV10-3 and J usage is TRBJ2-1; 11 nucleotides line up with TRBD1. Germline V gene lookup returns CDR1 ENHRY and CDR2 SYGVKD. The CDR3 runs 15 residues. Trimming cost V 3 bases and J 7 bases; bases outside gene matches: 5. In DNA form, the CDR3 reads TGTGCCATCAGTGACGGACAGGGGGCGAGGAATGAGCAGTTCTTC. Its protein product is CAISDGQGARNEQFF.

The V gene is TRBV7-9, the J gene TRBJ2-1, with 16 bases fitting TRBD2. Losses at the gene ends were 5 bases for V and 2 bases for J; bases not matched to a gene: 3. Germline values: CDR1 SEHNR, CDR2 FQNEAQ (reference sequence). This CDR3 has 17 residues. CDR3 in DNA: TGTGCCAGCAGCCTAGGGACTAGCGGGGGGGCCTACAATGAGCAGTTCTTC. Residues: CASSLGTSGGAYNEQFF.

The rearrangement links TRBV6-2 or TRBV6-3 to TRBJ1-2; 7 bases align to TRBD1. The ends lost 4 bases at V and 4 bases at J; junction bases unmatched: 18. The CDR3 length is 18 residues. The V gene's germline CDR1 is MNHEY and CDR2 SVGEGT. The CDR3: CASSFASRQGRILYGYTF. Here the CDR3 DNA reads TGTGCCAGCAGTTTCGCTTCTCGACAGGGCCGGATTCTCTATGGCTACACCTTC.

This clonotype has a handful of counts. The chain has TRBV4-1 and TRBJ1-1; 7 positions agree with TRBD1. V gave up 8 bases and J gave up 4 bases; unmatched junction bases: 13. The CDR3 is 15 amino acids. CDR1 and CDR2 (germline): MGHRA, YSYEKL. The CDR3: CASSREGAGSTEAFF. The DNA of the CDR3 is TGCGCCAGCTCTAGAGAGGGGGCTGGGAGCACTGAAGCTTTCTTT.

The chain combines TRBV14 with TRBJ2-5; D remains ambiguous. CDR3 length: 17 residues. Trimming removed 1 base at V and 2 bases at J, with 17 bases between. The V gene's germline CDR1 is SGHDN and CDR2 FVKESK. The CDR3: CASSQGGWYDGQETQYF. The DNA for the CDR3 is TGTGCCAGCAGCCAAGGAGGTTGGTACGACGGTCAAGAGACCCAGTACTTC.